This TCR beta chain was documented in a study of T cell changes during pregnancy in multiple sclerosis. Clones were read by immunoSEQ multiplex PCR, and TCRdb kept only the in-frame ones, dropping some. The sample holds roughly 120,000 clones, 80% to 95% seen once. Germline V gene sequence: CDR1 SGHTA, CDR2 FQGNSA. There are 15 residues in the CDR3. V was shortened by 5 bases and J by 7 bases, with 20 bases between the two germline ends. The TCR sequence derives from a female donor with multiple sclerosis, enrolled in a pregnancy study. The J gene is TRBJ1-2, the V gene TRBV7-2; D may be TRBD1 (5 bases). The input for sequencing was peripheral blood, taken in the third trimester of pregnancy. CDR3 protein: CASSPGGRKLGGYTF. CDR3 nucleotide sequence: TGTGCCAGCAGCCCCGGGGGTAGGAAGCTAGGTGGCTACACCTTC.